Here is one TCR beta chain with its context. Its antigen is as yet unknown. This specimen comes from a study of radiotherapy plus CTLA-4 blockade in lung cancer. At the level of the study: Disease control was achieved by about 29% of patients, and objective responses by 18%. General observations from the study: In blood, after radiotherapy plus ipilimumab, tumor-derived TCR clones expanded. The best prediction of response reportedly came from early blood T cell clone dynamics, with interferon-beta.

CDR1 and CDR2 from the germline V gene are SGHTA and FQGNSA. This CDR3 spans 13 amino acids. Trimming removed 5 bases at V and 8 bases at J, with 12 bases between. Lung cancer patients with chemo-refractory metastatic non-small-cell disease were given focal radiation plus CTLA-4 blockade with ipilimumab. Data came from immunoSEQ multiplex PCR; TCRdb stores just in-frame clones and leaves some out. The sample records about 28,000 clones, over 60% being singletons. This TCR was sampled from a human donor with non-small cell lung cancer that progressed on radiotherapy plus ipilimumab. The V and J genes are TRBV7-2 and TRBJ1-4; D unclear. The material was peripheral blood, obtained from a patient treated with radiotherapy plus ipilimumab. The CDR3 DNA reads TGTGCCAGCAGCCCCCCAGCCGTAGAAAAACTGTTTTTT. Translating gives CASSPPAVEKLFF. Full variable domain (remainder filled in from reference TRBV7-2 and TRBJ1-4): GAGVSQSPSNKVTEKGKDVELRCDPISGHTALYWYRQSLGQGLEFLIYFQGNSAPDKSGLPSDRFSAERTGGSVSTLTIQRTQQEDSAVYLCASSPPAVEKLFFGSGTQLSVL.